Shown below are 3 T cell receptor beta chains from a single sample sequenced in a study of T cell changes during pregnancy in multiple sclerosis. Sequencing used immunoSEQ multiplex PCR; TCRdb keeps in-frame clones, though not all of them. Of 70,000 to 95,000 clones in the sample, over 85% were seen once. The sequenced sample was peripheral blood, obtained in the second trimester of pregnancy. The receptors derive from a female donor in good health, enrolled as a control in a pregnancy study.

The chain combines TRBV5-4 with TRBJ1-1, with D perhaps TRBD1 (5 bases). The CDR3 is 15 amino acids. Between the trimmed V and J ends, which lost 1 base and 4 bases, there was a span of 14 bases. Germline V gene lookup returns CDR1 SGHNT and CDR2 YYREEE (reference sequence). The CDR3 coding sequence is TGTGCCAGCAGCTTGAATTACTACGGGGGCACTGAAGCTTTCTTT. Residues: CASSLNYYGGTEAFF.

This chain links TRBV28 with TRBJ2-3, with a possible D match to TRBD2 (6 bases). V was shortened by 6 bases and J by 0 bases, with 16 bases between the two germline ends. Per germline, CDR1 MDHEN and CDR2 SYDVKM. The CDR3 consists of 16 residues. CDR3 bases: TGTGCCAGCAGCATCGCGTACGGGGGTAGCACAGATACGCAGTATTTT. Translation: CASSIAYGGSTDTQYF.

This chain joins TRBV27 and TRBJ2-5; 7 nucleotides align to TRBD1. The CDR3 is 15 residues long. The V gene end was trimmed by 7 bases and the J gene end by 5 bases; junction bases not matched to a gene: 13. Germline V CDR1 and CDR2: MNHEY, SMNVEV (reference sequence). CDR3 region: CASIRRQGRFETQYF. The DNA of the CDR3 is TGTGCCAGCATACGGAGACAGGGAAGGTTTGAGACCCAGTACTTC.